This T cell receptor (beta chain) originates from a study of blood T cell repertoires in COVID-19. Study-level background: Italy, Spain and the United States were the sources of the convalescent and acute COVID-19 samples. Nucleic acid was either cDNA or gDNA, and it came from T cells, B-cell-depleted T cells, or PBMCs.

How the authors handled the data: Counts of nucleated cells, estimated from reference gene primer amplification, were obtained. The method was immunoSEQ multiplex PCR; TCRdb's version includes in-frame clones alone and lacks a portion of them. That table furnishes V, J and clone size, whereas the DNA furnished D and trimming. The sample shows some 330,000 clones, about 90% of them seen only once. The CDR3 is 21 residues long. CDR1 and CDR2 from the germline V gene are SGHVS and FNYEAQ. Trimming stripped 2 bases from V and 3 bases from J, with 26 bases between. V is TRBV7-6 and J is TRBJ2-6; tentatively, D is TRBD1 (6 bases). Specimen: peripheral blood. This receptor was identified in a woman between 25 and 40 years old with COVID-19, enrolled during active disease. CDR3: CASSLFRVIVDGGSGANVLTF. The CDR3 coding sequence is TGTGCCAGCAGCTTATTTCGGGTGATTGTTGATGGGGGCAGTGGGGCCAACGTCCTGACTTTC. The full variable domain, in which reference TRBV7-6 and TRBJ2-6 provide the parts outside the CDR3, is GAGVSQSPRYKVTKRGQDVALRCDPISGHVSLYWYRQALGQGPEFLTYFNYEAQQDKSGLPNDRFSAERPEGSISTLTIQRTEQRDSAMYRCASSLFRVIVDGGSGANVLTFGAGSRLTVL.